This record concerns one T cell receptor beta chain sequence. As yet, its antigen is unknown. A J-beta primer mix and a sample-barcoded 5' primer were used in a second PCR of roughly 6 to 12 cycles. One entry per CDR3 protein, called by TCRdb with MiXCR from the 5' RACE reads. The profile shows hundreds of thousands of distinct CDR3 sequences, around three fifths of them singletons. This specimen belongs to a study of blood T cells in healthy people across ages. Across the study: With template switching, about one barcoded beta molecule was captured per two T cells. Findings of the study overall: Diversity of TCR beta per million T cells declined in a roughly linear way with age.

V gave up 2 bases and J gave up 0 bases, with 11 bases separating them. The germline V gene has CDR1 WNHNN and CDR2 SYGVQD (reference sequence). This CDR3 comprises 16 residues. The receptor was derived from a man aged 55 to 70 in good health. The sequencing input was blood. The chain employs TRBV10-1 and TRBJ2-1; TRBD2 is a possible D gene (6 bases). CDR3 region: CASSESMGGSYNEQFF. The CDR3 DNA reads as TGCGCCAGCAGTGAGAGTATGGGAGGCTCCTACAATGAGCAGTTCTTC.